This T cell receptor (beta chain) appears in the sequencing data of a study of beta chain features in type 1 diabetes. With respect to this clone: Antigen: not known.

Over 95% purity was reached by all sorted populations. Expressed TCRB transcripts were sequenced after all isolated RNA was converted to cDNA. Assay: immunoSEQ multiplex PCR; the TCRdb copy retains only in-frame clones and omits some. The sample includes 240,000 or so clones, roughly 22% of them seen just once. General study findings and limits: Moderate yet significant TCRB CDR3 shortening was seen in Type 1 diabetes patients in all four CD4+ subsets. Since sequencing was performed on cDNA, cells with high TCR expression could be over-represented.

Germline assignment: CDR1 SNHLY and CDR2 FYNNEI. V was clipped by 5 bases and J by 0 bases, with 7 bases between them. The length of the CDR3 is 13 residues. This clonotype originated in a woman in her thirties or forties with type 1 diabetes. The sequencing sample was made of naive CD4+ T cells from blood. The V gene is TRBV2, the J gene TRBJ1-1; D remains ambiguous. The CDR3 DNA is TGTGCCAGCAGTTTAGTACTGAACACTGAAGCTTTCTTT. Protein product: CASSLVLNTEAFF.